This entry is about one T cell receptor (beta chain). Amplified TCR beta CDR3 regions came from RNA transcripts. When the TCR CDR3 underwent first-round RT-PCR, the HTBI primer set was used. TCRdb used MiXCR to reprocess the multiplex PCR reads, holding one entry per CDR3 protein. The sample has 700,000 or so distinct CDR3 sequences, approximately 16% seen once. These data are taken from a study of T cells in Graves' hyperthyroidism and ophthalmopathy. The CDR3 loop spans 15 amino acids. Trimming left V 0 bases short and J 6 bases short, with 12 bases between. Germline loops: CDR1 SGDLS, CDR2 YYNGEE. This chain joins TRBV9 and TRBJ2-2; D is perhaps TRBD2 (7 bases). The sequenced sample was blood. The receptor was isolated from a man aged 18 to 29 with Graves' hyperthyroidism. CDR3 coding DNA: TGTGCCAGCAGCGTAGGAGGGGGGGGTGCCGGGGAGCTGTTTTTT. Encoded protein: CASSVGGGGAGELFF.